This TCR beta chain was retrieved from a study of cytomegalovirus exposure and HLA in healthy donors. Study outcomes and limitations: First-cohort TCR clusters tended to co-occur in the 90 to 150 validation repertoires, a later analysis found.

This CDR3 has 12 residues. Germline V CDR1 and CDR2: SGHTA, FQGNSA. On this clone: The antigen is undetermined.

This table comes from immunoSEQ multiplex PCR, and its TCRdb copy is limited to in-frame clones, with some not included. The sample holds 150,000 or so clones, approximately 90% seen once. The sequencing sample was made of PBMCs. This receptor was identified in a woman under 40 in good health and CMV-seronegative. The chain combines TRBV7-2 with TRBJ1-1; possibly TRBD1 for D (5 bases). The CDR3 loop is CAGKVGRTEAFF. As DNA, the CDR3 is TGTGCAGGCAAGGTGGGGCGGACTGAAGCTTTCTTT. The entire variable domain, with the rest obtained from reference TRBV7-2 and TRBJ1-1, is as follows: GAGVSQSPSNKVTEKGKDVELRCDPISGHTALYWYRQSLGQGLEFLIYFQGNSAPDKSGLPSDRFSAERTGGSVSTLTIQRTQQEDSAVYLCAGKVGRTEAFFGQGTRLTVV.